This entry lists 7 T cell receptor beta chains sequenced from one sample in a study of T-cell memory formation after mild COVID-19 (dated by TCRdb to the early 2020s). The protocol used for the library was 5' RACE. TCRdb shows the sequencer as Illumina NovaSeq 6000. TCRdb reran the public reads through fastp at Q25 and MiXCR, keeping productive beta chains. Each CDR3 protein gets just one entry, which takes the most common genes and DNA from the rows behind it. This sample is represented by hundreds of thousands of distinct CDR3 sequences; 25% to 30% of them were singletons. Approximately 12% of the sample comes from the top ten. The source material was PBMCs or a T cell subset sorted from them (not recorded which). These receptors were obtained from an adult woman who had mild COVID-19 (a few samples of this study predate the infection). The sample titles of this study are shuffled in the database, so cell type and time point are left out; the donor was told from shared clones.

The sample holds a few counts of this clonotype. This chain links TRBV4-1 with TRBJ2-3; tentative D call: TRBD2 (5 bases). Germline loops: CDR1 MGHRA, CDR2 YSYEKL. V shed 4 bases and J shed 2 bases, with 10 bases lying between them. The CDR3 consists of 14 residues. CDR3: CASSRRGLTDTQYF. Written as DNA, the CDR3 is TGCGCCAGCAGCCGGAGAGGACTCACAGATACGCAGTATTTT.

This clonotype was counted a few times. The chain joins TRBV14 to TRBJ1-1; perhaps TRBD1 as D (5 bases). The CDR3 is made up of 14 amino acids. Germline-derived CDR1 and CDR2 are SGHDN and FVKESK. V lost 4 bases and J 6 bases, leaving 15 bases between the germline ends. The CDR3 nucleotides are TGTGCCAGCAGCCCCCAGGGTTATATTGCTGAAGCTTTCTTT. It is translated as CASSPQGYIAEAFF.

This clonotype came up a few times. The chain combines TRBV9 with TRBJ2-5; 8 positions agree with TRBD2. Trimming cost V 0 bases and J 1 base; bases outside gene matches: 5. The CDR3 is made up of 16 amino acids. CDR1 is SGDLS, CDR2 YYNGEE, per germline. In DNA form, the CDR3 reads TGTGCCAGCAGCGTAGGCGGGGGGCCCTTCCAAGAGACCCAGTACTTC. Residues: CASSVGGGPFQETQYF.

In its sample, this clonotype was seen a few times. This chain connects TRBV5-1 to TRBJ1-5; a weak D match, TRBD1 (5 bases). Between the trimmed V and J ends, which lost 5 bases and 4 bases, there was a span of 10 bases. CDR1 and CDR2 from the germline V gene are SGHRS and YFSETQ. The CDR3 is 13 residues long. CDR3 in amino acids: CASRGGWNQPQHF. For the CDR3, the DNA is TGCGCCAGCAGGGGGGGATGGAATCAGCCCCAGCATTTT.

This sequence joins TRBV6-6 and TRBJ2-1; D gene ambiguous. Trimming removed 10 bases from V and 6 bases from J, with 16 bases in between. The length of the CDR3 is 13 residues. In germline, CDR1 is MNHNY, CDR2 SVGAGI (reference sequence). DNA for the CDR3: TGTGCCACGCATTGGAGTCTGGGCAATGAGCAGTTCTTC. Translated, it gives CATHWSLGNEQFF.

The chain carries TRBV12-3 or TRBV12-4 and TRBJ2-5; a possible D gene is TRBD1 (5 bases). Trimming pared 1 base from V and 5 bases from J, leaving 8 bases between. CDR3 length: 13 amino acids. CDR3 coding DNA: TGTGCCAGCAGTTTAGAGGGGCCGGAGACCCAGTACTTC. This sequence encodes CASSLEGPETQYF.

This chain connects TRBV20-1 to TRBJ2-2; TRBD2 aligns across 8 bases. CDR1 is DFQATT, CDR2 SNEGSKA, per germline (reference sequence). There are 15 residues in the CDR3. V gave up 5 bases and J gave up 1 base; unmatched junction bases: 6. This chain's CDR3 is CSALRGRRNTGELFF. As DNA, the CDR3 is TGCAGTGCTTTACGCGGGAGGCGGAACACCGGGGAGCTGTTTTTT.